Listed here are 10 T cell receptor beta chains from one sample, sequenced in a study of Graves' ophthalmopathy and Graves' hyperthyroidism (dated by TCRdb to 2016 to 2019). The instrument given in TCRdb is Illumina HiSeq 2000. For repertoire sequencing, the TCR beta CDR3 regions were amplified from RNA transcripts. A first-round RT-PCR used HTBI primers with the Qiagen OneStep RT-PCR kit, followed by a second-round multiplex PCR, size selection and purification. The public reads were run again by TCRdb, first through fastp at Q25 and then through MiXCR, and only productive beta chains were kept. Merged by CDR3 protein, the rows form single entries marked with the most common genes and DNA. This sample lists 660,000 or so distinct CDR3 sequences; roughly two fifths were detected once. The ten largest clones capture around 3% of the sample. The specimen was peripheral blood. The origin of the receptors is an adult man with Graves' ophthalmopathy.

The rearrangement uses TRBV20-1 and TRBJ2-2; TRBD2 agrees at 8 bases. V lost 5 bases and J lost 3; bases outside the gene matches: 5. Germline CDR1 is DFQATT and CDR2 is SNEGSKA (reference sequence). CDR3 size: 14 residues. CDR3 protein: CSAYPGLDTGELFF. The DNA of the CDR3 is TGCAGTGCTTACCCGGGACTAGACACCGGGGAGCTGTTTTTT.

In nucleotides, the CDR3 is TGTGCCAGCAGTAACGGGATCTATGGCTACACCTTC. It codes for CASSNGIYGYTF. V is TRBV9 and J is TRBJ1-2; D not certain. Germline lookup yields CDR1 SGDLS and CDR2 YYNGEE. This CDR3 contains 12 residues. V shed 5 bases and J shed 4 bases, with 9 bases lying between them.

This clonotype was seen at least ten times. The rearrangement joins TRBV25-1 to TRBJ2-5, with D uncertain. Germline CDR1 MGHDK, CDR2 SYGVNS. Trimming cost V 4 bases and J 5 bases, with 11 bases left between them. The CDR3 has 13 amino acids. The CDR3 region is CASSGVSRETQYF. The CDR3 nucleotides are TGTGCCAGCAGTGGGGTTAGCCGGGAGACCCAGTACTTC.

This clonotype turned up a few times. J is TRBJ1-4 and V is TRBV30; D ambiguous. In germline, CDR1 is GTSNPN, CDR2 SVGIG (reference sequence). V was shortened by 8 bases and J by 6 bases, with 10 bases between the two germline ends. This CDR3 has 11 amino acids. The CDR3: CAGYIYEKLFF. DNA for the CDR3: TGTGCCGGATACATTTATGAAAAACTGTTTTTT.

As for this clonotype: A much larger clone differs by one base, so this may be a read error. The chain is built from TRBV9 and TRBJ1-5; the D is unclear. Germline V gives CDR1 SGDLS, CDR2 YYNGEE. The CDR3 totals 14 residues. The CDR3 region has the DNA TGTGCCAGCGGCGTAGACCCAGGAGCTCACCCCCAGCATTTT. Its translation: CASGVDPGAHPQHF.

This clonotype turned up a few times. CDR3 protein: CASSQTYRAGTEAFF. Written as DNA, the CDR3 is TGTGCCAGCAGCCAAACTTACAGGGCGGGCACTGAAGCTTTCTTT. The chain links TRBV3-1 to TRBJ1-1; D is perhaps TRBD1 (6 bases). CDR1 is LGHDT and CDR2 is YNNKEL in the germline V gene (reference sequence). V shed 2 bases and J shed 4 bases, with 14 bases lying between them. This CDR3 region has 15 residues. The variable domain in full, with the rest retrieved from reference TRBV3-1 and TRBJ1-1, is DTAVSQTPKYLVTQMGNDKSIKCEQNLGHDTMYWYKQDSKKFLKIMFSYNNKELIINETVPNRFSPKSPDKAHLNLHINSLELGDSAVYFCASSQTYRAGTEAFFGQGTRLTVV.

This rearrangement joins TRBV7-9 to TRBJ2-5; D perhaps matches TRBD1 (6 bases). This CDR3 spans 15 amino acids. Per the germline V gene, CDR1 is SEHNR and CDR2 is FQNEAQ (reference sequence). The V end lost 4 bases, the J end lost 2 bases, and 14 bases lay between the germline ends. Here the CDR3 DNA reads TGTGCCAGCAGCTGGGACAAGGGTAGGCAAGAGACCCAGTACTTC. Its translation is CASSWDKGRQETQYF.

This clonotype occurred a few times. V is TRBV6-2 or TRBV6-3 and J is TRBJ2-7, with D perhaps TRBD2 (7 bases). The CDR3 consists of 15 residues. V gave up 5 bases and J gave up 0 bases, with 14 bases separating them. CDR1 is MNHEY and CDR2 is SVGEGT in the germline V gene. The CDR3, as DNA: TGTGCCAGCAGTCCGCGGGGGCTGAGCTCCTACGAGCAGTACTTC. Amino acid sequence: CASSPRGLSSYEQYF.

V is TRBV25-1 and J is TRBJ2-5, with D possibly being TRBD1 (5 bases). CDR1 is MGHDK and CDR2 is SYGVNS in the germline V gene. The CDR3 is 11 residues long. The CDR3 reads CARRQQETQYF. The CDR3 region has the DNA TGTGCTAGAAGACAGCAAGAGACCCAGTACTTC.

The chain employs TRBV15 and TRBJ2-7; TRBD1 matches 10 bases. V shed 8 bases, J shed 4 bases, and the junction held 8 bases outside the gene matches. CDR3 length: 14 amino acids. Germline V gives CDR1 LNHNV, CDR2 YYDKDF (reference sequence). This CDR3 is CATQGQGPTYEQYF. Here the CDR3 DNA reads TGTGCCACCCAGGGACAGGGGCCGACATACGAGCAGTACTTC.